This passage covers 3 T cell receptor beta chains from one sample sequenced in a study of T cell responses to AZD1222 COVID-19 vaccine. The data were produced by immunoSEQ multiplex PCR, yet TCRdb's version contains in-frame clones alone and is incomplete. The table lists around 100,000 clones, approximately 81% of them singletons. This material consisted of peripheral blood, taken on day 0 of AZD1222 vaccination. These receptors originate from an adult in good health.

This rearrangement joins TRBV7-2 to TRBJ2-7; weak D call: TRBD1 (6 bases). This CDR3 comprises 15 residues. In germline, CDR1 is SGHTA, CDR2 FQGNSA. V was clipped by 1 base and J by 6 bases, with 16 bases between them. The CDR3 DNA is TGTGCCAGCAGCTTAGACTTTGGGGGCCGGGGCGAGCAGTACTTC. Translating gives CASSLDFGGRGEQYF.

V is TRBV12-5 and J is TRBJ2-4, with D possibly being TRBD2 (6 bases). Germline lookup yields CDR1 LGHNT and CDR2 FRNRAP. V was shortened by 5 bases and J by 9 bases, with 14 bases between the two germline ends. The CDR3 runs 13 residues. The CDR3 protein is CASGISGLTIQYF. CDR3 nucleotide sequence: TGTGCTAGTGGTATCAGCGGACTAACCATTCAGTACTTC.

There are a few counts of this clone. This chain uses TRBV6-5 with TRBJ1-5; D unresolved. The length of the CDR3 is 15 residues. The V end lost 2 bases, the J end lost 0 bases, and 8 bases lay between the germline ends. Germline V lookup: CDR1 MNHEY, CDR2 SVGAGI. CDR3: CASSYALYSNQPQHF. The CDR3 DNA sequence: TGTGCCAGCAGTTACGCCCTATATAGCAATCAGCCCCAGCATTTT.